This TCR beta chain emerged from a study of metastatic and nonmetastatic thyroid tumors. TCRdb used MiXCR to call clones anew from the PCR reads. Of about 93,000 clones in the sample, roughly an eighth were seen once. This clone was seen repeatedly, ten times or more. One end of the junction fails to match germline, which may point to a read error. CDR1 and CDR2 (germline): ENHRY, SYGVKD. The CDR3 totals 14 residues. Thyroid surgery was preceded by no treatment in any patient. The receptor's source is a female donor with papillary thyroid cancer or a benign thyroid nodule (not recorded which). Some clones in this sample may be carry-over from other donors' samples. V usage is TRBV10-3 and J usage is TRBJ2-7, with D perhaps TRBD1 or TRBD2 (6 bases each). Sequences were obtained from blood. In DNA, the CDR3 is TGTGCCATCAATGAGCTTGGAGGGGGATACGAGCAGTACTTC. Residues: CAINELGGGYEQYF.